These 29 T cell receptor beta chains came from one sample sequenced in a study of control samples from healthy donors and cancer patients. Clones were read by immunoSEQ multiplex PCR, and TCRdb kept only the in-frame ones, dropping some. The sample comprises about 130,000 clones, more than 90% of which are singletons, and around 5.1% rests with the top ten. The source material was blood. The receptor source for this set is a man aged 18 to 29 in good health.

This rearrangement joins TRBV12-3 or TRBV12-4 to TRBJ2-3; 7 nucleotides line up with TRBD2. This CDR3 has 13 amino acids. V lost 8 bases, J lost 5 bases, and 7 bases stayed unmatched. CDR3 protein: CASGGGLGDTQYF. As DNA, the CDR3 is TGTGCCAGCGGGGGGGGGTTAGGAGATACGCAGTATTTT.

V gene TRBV13 combines with J gene TRBJ2-1, with D perhaps TRBD1 (6 bases). This CDR3 is 13 amino acids long. CDR1 PRHDT and CDR2 FYEKMQ come from the germline V gene (reference sequence). The V gene lost 5 bases and the J gene lost 8 bases, with 13 bases spanning the gap. CDR3 DNA: TGTGCCAGCAGCCTAGACAGGCGTGATGAGCAGTTCTTC. Translating it yields CASSLDRRDEQFF. Supplemented by reference TRBV13 and TRBJ2-1, the full variable domain reads AAGVIQSPRHLIKEKRETATLKCYPIPRHDTVYWYQQGPGQDPQFLISFYEKMQSDKGSIPDRFSAQQFSDYHSELNMSSLELGDSALYFCASSLDRRDEQFFGPGTRLTVL.

The V gene is TRBV7-9, the J gene TRBJ2-1; 9 bases fit TRBD1. Per germline, CDR1 SEHNR and CDR2 FQNEAQ (reference sequence). V lost 6 bases to trimming and J lost 9 bases; unmatched junction nucleotides: 12. This CDR3 has 15 amino acids. CDR3 DNA: TGTGCCAGCAGTATAAGGACAGGGGCCCCTGGTGAGCAGTTCTTC. It encodes CASSIRTGAPGEQFF.

The chain has TRBV30 and TRBJ2-3; D is ambiguous. Per germline, CDR1 GTSNPN and CDR2 SVGIG (reference sequence). Between the trimmed V and J ends, which lost 0 bases and 4 bases, there was a span of 14 bases. The CDR3 is 15 residues long. The CDR3 is CAWSVSAPTADTQYF. CDR3 DNA sequence: TGTGCCTGGAGTGTTAGTGCGCCCACGGCAGATACGCAGTATTTT.

V is TRBV25-1 and J is TRBJ2-3, with D possibly being TRBD2 (6 bases). The CDR3 runs to 16 residues. CDR1 MGHDK and CDR2 SYGVNS come from the germline V gene. Between the trimmed V and J ends, which lost 0 bases and 4 bases, there was a span of 14 bases. In DNA form, the CDR3 reads TGTGCCAGCAGTGAATATGGTCCGCCGGGGGCAGATACGCAGTATTTT. This encodes CASSEYGPPGADTQYF.

The gene calls are TRBV11-3 and TRBJ2-1; 12 bases map to TRBD2. V shed 5 bases and J 7 bases; nucleotides not matched to a gene: 15. Germline CDR1 and CDR2: SGHNT and YENEEA. The CDR3 is 18 residues long. DNA of the CDR3: TGTGCCAGCAGCCACCCCTCTAGCGGGGGGGCCTTTTCAAATGAGCAGTTCTTC. Translated: CASSHPSSGGAFSNEQFF.

This clone occurred once. The chain has TRBV5-1 and TRBJ2-3; 11 bases line up with TRBD2. The CDR3 covers 15 residues. Germline V CDR1 and CDR2: SGHRS, YFSETQ. After removal of 0 bases from V and 5 bases from J, the junction contained 2 bases not matched to a gene. DNA of the CDR3: TGCGCCAGCAGCTTGGCCACTAGCGGGGGAGATACGCAGTATTTT. It specifies CASSLATSGGDTQYF.

The V and J genes are TRBV5-1 and TRBJ2-3, with 12 bases that match TRBD1. This CDR3 has 14 amino acids. J was trimmed by 6 bases and V by 4 bases; bases with no gene match: 3. CDR1 and CDR2 (germline): SGHRS, YFSETQ. CDR3 loop: CASSTGTGGDTQYF. In DNA, the CDR3 is TGCGCCAGCAGCACGGGGACAGGGGGCGATACGCAGTATTTT.

This sequence joins TRBV21-1 and TRBJ2-7; the D call in the table, TRBD1, was not verified against the DNA. TRBV21-1 is termed a pseudogene. This CDR3 is built from 15 residues. The CDR3 loop reads CASSKSSRVGYEQYF. The CDR3 DNA reads as TGTGCCAGCAGCAAAAGTAGCAGGGTGGGTTACGAGCAGTACTTC.

This clone occurred once. The rearrangement uses TRBV6-1 and TRBJ2-1, with D perhaps given as TRBD1 or TRBD2 (5 bases each). Germline CDR1 MNHNS, CDR2 SASEGT. V dropped 1 base and J dropped 5 bases, with 9 bases sitting between them. The CDR3 has 14 amino acids. The CDR3 sequence: CASSEGGANNEQFF. In DNA form, the CDR3 reads TGTGCCAGCAGTGAAGGAGGGGCCAACAATGAGCAGTTCTTC.

CDR3 in DNA: TGTGCCAGCAGTTACAGCTCAGGGGGCGACGGCTACACCTTC. Amino acid sequence: CASSYSSGGDGYTF. V is TRBV6-5 and J is TRBJ1-2, with 8 bases matching TRBD1. The J segment lost 8 bases and the V segment lost 2 bases, leaving 7 bases of the junction unmatched. CDR1 is MNHEY and CDR2 is SVGAGI in the germline V gene. The CDR3 is 14 residues long.

This clone turned up a few times. The chain carries TRBV11-3 and TRBJ2-7, with a possible D match to TRBD2 (6 bases). This CDR3 region has 14 residues. V was shortened by 3 bases and J by 10 bases, with 19 bases between the two germline ends. Germline CDR1 SGHNT, CDR2 YENEEA. CDR3 residues: CASSLEGTEGQQYF. CDR3 DNA sequence: TGTGCCAGCAGCTTGGAGGGGACCGAAGGCCAACAGTACTTC.

Worth noting for this clone: The sample contains more than one DNA sequence encoding this CDR3. This chain joins TRBV3-1 (or the pseudogene TRBV3-2) and TRBJ2-5; D gene uncertain. The CDR3 consists of 11 residues. CDR1 and CDR2 from the germline V gene are LGHDT and YNNKEL (reference sequence). V lost 1 base to trimming and J lost 4 bases, with 1 base between them. The DNA of the CDR3 is TGTGCCAGCAGCCAAGGAGAGACCCAGTACTTC. The encoded protein is CASSQGETQYF.

The chain is built from TRBV11-2 and TRBJ2-7, with a possible D match to TRBD1 (6 bases). Germline assignment: CDR1 SGHAT and CDR2 FQNNGV. The CDR3 length is 11 residues. Trimming took off 3 bases at V and 6 bases at J, with 6 bases between the two ends. CDR3 in DNA: TGTGCCAGCAGCTTCAGGGGCGAGCAGTACTTC. This encodes CASSFRGEQYF.

The CDR3 here is CASSAHRGRSYEQYF. The CDR3 nucleotides read TGTGCCAGCAGCGCCCACAGGGGGCGCAGCTACGAGCAGTACTTC. The chain uses TRBV9 and TRBJ2-7; TRBD1 aligns across 9 bases. The germline gives CDR1 SGDLS, CDR2 YYNGEE. This CDR3 has 15 residues. V shed 3 bases and J 3 bases; nucleotides not matched to a gene: 7.

The rearrangement links TRBV27 to TRBJ2-3; the D gene could be TRBD1 or TRBD2 (6 bases each). V lost 3 bases to trimming and J lost 5 bases, with 12 bases between them. This CDR3 spans 14 amino acids. Germline CDR1 reads MNHEY; CDR2 reads SMNVEV (reference sequence). CDR3 in DNA: TGTGCCAGCAGTTTGGGGGGCCCAGGAGATACGCAGTATTTT. As protein: CASSLGGPGDTQYF.

The chain employs TRBV4-1 and TRBJ1-5, with 7 bases matching TRBD1. The CDR3 has 17 amino acids. V lost 0 bases to trimming and J lost 1 base; unmatched junction nucleotides: 6. Per germline, CDR1 MGHRA and CDR2 YSYEKL. In DNA, the CDR3 is TGCGCCAGCAGCCAAGATGGAGGGGGCCTAAGCAATCAGCCCCAGCATTTT. Protein sequence: CASSQDGGGLSNQPQHF.

This clone appeared a few times. The V and J genes are TRBV10-3 and TRBJ1-6; 9 positions agree with TRBD1. There are 17 residues in the CDR3. In germline, CDR1 is ENHRY, CDR2 SYGVKD. The V and J ends lost 2 bases and 7 bases, in that order; junction bases with no gene match: 9. Here the CDR3 DNA reads TGTGCCATCAGTGAGGGGCCCCGGGACAGGGAAAATTCACCCCTCCACTTT. It specifies CAISEGPRDRENSPLHF.

The chain couples TRBV6-5 to TRBJ1-2; 10 bases are a match to TRBD1. The CDR3 consists of 14 residues. Germline V gives CDR1 MNHEY, CDR2 SVGAGI. J was trimmed by 5 bases and V by 5 bases; bases with no gene match: 5. CDR3 DNA: TGTGCCAGCAGTCAACCGGGACAGGGGTATGGCTACACCTTC. Translating gives CASSQPGQGYGYTF.

The chain joins TRBV11-2 to TRBJ1-3, with 7 bases lining up with TRBD1. The CDR3 is made up of 15 amino acids. J gave up 2 bases and V 2 bases, and 3 bases lay outside the gene matches. Germline CDR1 SGHAT, CDR2 FQNNGV. The CDR3 DNA follows: TGTGCCAGCAGCTTAAACAGGGGTGCTGGAAACACCATATATTTT. Protein product: CASSLNRGAGNTIYF.

The gene calls are TRBV2 and TRBJ1-6; no clear D. V gave up 0 bases and J gave up 6 bases, with 12 bases separating them. There are 16 residues in the CDR3. CDR1 SNHLY and CDR2 FYNNEI come from the germline V gene. The CDR3 is CASSEAPGSANSPLHF. The DNA of the CDR3 is TGTGCCAGCAGTGAAGCGCCGGGGTCGGCTAATTCACCCCTCCACTTT.

This clone came up once. The chain uses TRBV5-1 and TRBJ2-3, with TRBD2 matching 13 bases. Germline CDR1 reads SGHRS; CDR2 reads YFSETQ. Trimming removed 1 base from V and 5 bases from J; junction bases left unmatched: 10. The CDR3 contains 18 residues. The CDR3 bases are TGCGCCAGCAGCTTGTTAAGCGGACTAGCGGGGGATGTAGATACGCAGTATTTT. Translation: CASSLLSGLAGDVDTQYF.

This clone occurred a few times. J is TRBJ1-3 and V is TRBV7-5. TRBV7-5 is a pseudogene. The CDR3 spans 14 residues. The CDR3: CVRSLDRERNTIYF. The CDR3 nucleotides read TGTGTCAGAAGCTTAGACCGGGAGAGAAACACCATATATTTT.

The V and J genes are TRBV7-9 and TRBJ1-2, with no clear D. Deletions cut 3 bases from V and 2 bases from J, with 13 bases between. Germline V gives CDR1 SEHNR, CDR2 FQNEAQ (reference sequence). This CDR3 spans 15 amino acids. CDR3 in DNA: TGTGCCAGCAGCTTTATCAAGGACCTAAACTATGGCTACACCTTC. It translates to CASSFIKDLNYGYTF.

V gene TRBV3-1 (or the pseudogene TRBV3-2) combines with J gene TRBJ2-5; 8 bases line up with TRBD1. J lost 0 bases, V lost 4 bases, and 10 bases had no gene match. Germline V gene data show CDR1 as LGHDT and CDR2 as YNNKEL (reference sequence). The CDR3 runs 17 residues. CDR3 DNA: TGTGCCAGCAGCCTACATCTCCTGGACAGGGACCAAGAGACCCAGTACTTC. Translated, it gives CASSLHLLDRDQETQYF.

V usage is TRBV5-4 and J usage is TRBJ2-7; 11 bases line up with TRBD2. V trimming: 4 bases; J trimming: 1 base; junction bases outside the gene matches: 4. The CDR3 contains 15 residues. CDR1 SGHNT and CDR2 YYREEE come from the germline V gene (reference sequence). The CDR3 region is CASSRRLAGSYEQYF. CDR3 in DNA: TGTGCCAGCAGCCGTAGACTAGCGGGGTCCTACGAGCAGTACTTC.

DNA for the CDR3: TGTGCCACCTTGTCGCTAGAGTTAGACTACAATGAGCAGTTCTTC. It encodes CATLSLELDYNEQFF. The rearrangement links TRBV2 to TRBJ2-1; D is ambiguous. The CDR3 runs to 15 residues. From germline, CDR1 is SNHLY and CDR2 FYNNEI. V lost 10 bases and J lost 3, with 19 bases in between.

The chain links TRBV5-6 to TRBJ2-1, with unresolved D. The CDR3 has 14 amino acids. Trimming removed 6 bases from V and 0 bases from J, with 10 bases in between. From germline, CDR1 is SGHDT and CDR2 YYEEEE. The CDR3 DNA reads TGTGCCAGCATACGGGTTAGCTCCTACAATGAGCAGTTCTTC. Its protein product is CASIRVSSYNEQFF.

The rearrangement uses TRBV2 and TRBJ2-1; 13 positions agree with TRBD2. CDR3 length: 15 amino acids. The germline V gene has CDR1 SNHLY and CDR2 FYNNEI. V was clipped by 6 bases and J by 5 bases; unmatched bases: 4. CDR3 region: CASRGGLAGNNEQFF. The CDR3 coding sequence is TGTGCCAGCAGGGGGGGACTAGCGGGAAACAATGAGCAGTTCTTC.